This T cell receptor beta chain was observed in a study of control samples from healthy donors and cancer patients. The CDR3 spans 16 residues. The J segment lost 2 bases and the V segment lost 4 bases, leaving 7 bases of the junction unmatched. In germline, CDR1 is KGHSY, CDR2 FQNENV. Measured with immunoSEQ multiplex PCR; TCRdb has only the in-frame clones, and not every one. The sample comprises under 450,000 clones, about nine tenths of which are singletons, and 5.5% to 7.5% rests with the top ten. Sequences were obtained from PBMCs. The chain is built from TRBV16 and TRBJ2-7, with 11 bases matching TRBD1. The receptor's source is a man between 40 and 49 years old with head and neck cancer. CDR3 sequence (DNA): TGTGCCAGCAGCCCCTTACTGGACAGGGGGCCCTACGAGCAGTACTTC. Its translation is CASSPLLDRGPYEQYF.